Following are 20 T cell receptor beta chains from one sample sequenced in a study of CD8 T cells in Susac syndrome. An input of roughly 0.45 to 1 ug of RNA was subjected to reverse transcription using random hexamers. TCRdb fed the immunoSEQ multiplex PCR reads into MiXCR, producing one record per CDR3 protein. The data show about 200,000 distinct CDR3 sequences, approximately 95% seen once. Sequences were obtained from CD4+ T cells from PBMCs. The receptor set was obtained from a human donor in good health.

The V gene is TRBV14, the J gene TRBJ2-5, with 9 bases matching TRBD2. V trimming: 4 bases; J trimming: 4 bases; junction bases outside the gene matches: 7. The CDR3 has 15 residues. The germline CDR1 and CDR2 sequences are SGHDN and FVKESK. The CDR3 DNA is TGTGCCAGCAGCCTTCTAGCGGGGTCGGTAGAGACCCAGTACTTC. Its translation is CASSLLAGSVETQYF.

The chain uses TRBV2 and TRBJ2-1; TRBD2 matches at 14 bases. This CDR3 has 17 amino acids. J was trimmed by 9 bases and V by 6 bases; bases with no gene match: 13. Germline CDR1 and CDR2: SNHLY and FYNNEI. The CDR3 DNA follows: TGTGCCAGCAGGCCCTTGAGGACTAGCGGGAGGAGGGGTGAGCAGTTCTTC. Encoded protein: CASRPLRTSGRRGEQFF.

The V call is TRBV20-1, the J call TRBJ1-1; D is uncertain. The germline V and J ends were trimmed by 5 bases and 4 bases, with 20 bases remaining between them. The CDR3 covers 15 residues. The germline V gene encodes CDR1 DFQATT and CDR2 SNEGSKA (reference sequence). In DNA form, the CDR3 reads TGCAGTGCTTACCCCCTGAAGCGAGACGGCACTGAAGCTTTCTTT. The encoded protein is CSAYPLKRDGTEAFF.

The chain links TRBV24-1 to TRBJ2-2, with 8 bases fitting TRBD2. Germline V gene sequence: CDR1 KGHDR, CDR2 SFDVKD. This CDR3 is built from 16 residues. V was clipped by 4 bases and J by 0 bases; unmatched bases: 3. The CDR3 DNA is TGTGCCACCAGTGACGGACTAGCCTCGAACACCGGGGAGCTGTTTTTT. Translation gives CATSDGLASNTGELFF.

V usage is TRBV4-2 and J usage is TRBJ2-5, with 9 positions matching TRBD2. The CDR3 extends over 17 amino acids. The V gene end was trimmed by 3 bases and the J gene end by 3 bases; junction bases not matched to a gene: 11. Germline V gives CDR1 LGHNA, CDR2 YNFKEQ. CDR3 protein: CASSQEISTSGKETQYF. CDR3 nucleotide sequence: TGTGCCAGCAGCCAGGAGATTTCGACTAGCGGAAAAGAGACCCAGTACTTC.

The rearrangement links TRBV7-9 to TRBJ2-7; TRBD1 aligns across 8 bases. CDR3 length: 15 amino acids. Per the germline V gene, CDR1 is SEHNR and CDR2 is FQNEAQ (reference sequence). The V and J ends lost 5 bases and 5 bases, in that order; junction bases with no gene match: 11. In nucleotides, the CDR3 is TGTGCCAGCAGCCGTACGGAGGACAGGGTGGACGAGCAGTACTTC. It encodes CASSRTEDRVDEQYF.

This clonotype was seen a handful of times. This chain joins TRBV6-1 and TRBJ2-3; D not certain. With 7 bases removed from V and 0 bases from J, the gap between germline ends came to 5 bases. CDR1 and CDR2 (germline): MNHNS, SASEGT. CDR3 length: 12 amino acids. CDR3 sequence (DNA): TGTGCCAGCATGGCGAGCACAGATACGCAGTATTTT. This translates into CASMASTDTQYF.

V gene TRBV25-1 combines with J gene TRBJ2-1, with 7 nucleotides matching TRBD2. CDR3 length: 15 residues. In germline, CDR1 is MGHDK, CDR2 SYGVNS. The J segment lost 5 bases and the V segment lost 2 bases, leaving 6 bases of the junction unmatched. In DNA form, the CDR3 reads TGTGCCAGCAGTGAAATTGGGGGGGACCACAATGAGCAGTTCTTC. Amino acid sequence: CASSEIGGDHNEQFF.

The rearrangement joins TRBV3-1 to TRBJ2-7; D uncertain. The CDR3 extends over 12 amino acids. CDR1 and CDR2 (germline): LGHDT, YNNKEL (reference sequence). Trimming took off 1 base at V and 6 bases at J, with 7 bases between the two ends. The CDR3 loop reads CASSQGIGEQYF. The DNA for the CDR3 is TGTGCCAGCAGCCAAGGCATCGGCGAGCAGTACTTC.

In this sample, this clonotype turned up once. CDR3 amino acids: CASSFEGGQRAFF. DNA for the CDR3: TGTGCCAGCAGCTTTGAAGGCGGACAGAGAGCTTTCTTT. This chain links TRBV7-9 with TRBJ1-1; maybe TRBD1 (6 bases). Germline CDR1 SEHNR, CDR2 FQNEAQ (reference sequence). The CDR3 covers 13 residues. V lost 3 bases, J lost 10 bases, and 15 bases lay in between.

The V gene is TRBV16, the J gene TRBJ2-7, with D possibly TRBD1 on 6 matching bases. Germline V gene data show CDR1 as KGHSY and CDR2 as FQNENV. V lost 2 bases to trimming and J lost 2 bases, with 13 bases between them. The CDR3 is made up of 15 amino acids. The CDR3 DNA follows: TGTGCCAGCAGCCAAGGGTCAGGGGATACCTACGAGCAGTACTTC. It yields the protein CASSQGSGDTYEQYF.

The chain is built from TRBV6-2 or TRBV6-3 and TRBJ2-4; D is uncertain. This CDR3 contains 14 residues. The germline V gene encodes CDR1 MNHEY and CDR2 SVGEGT. The V end was cut by 2 bases, the J end by 3 bases, with 8 bases between. The CDR3 is CASSYRGYKNIQYF. The CDR3 bases are TGTGCCAGCAGTTACCGCGGATACAAAAACATTCAGTACTTC.

The genes are TRBV12-2 and TRBJ2-7; TRBD1 is taken as the D call from the table, unchecked against the DNA. TRBV12-2 is assigned pseudogene status. The CDR3 runs to 14 residues. The CDR3 protein is CASRPETGAYEQYV. CDR3 DNA sequence: TGTGCAAGTCGCCCCGAGACAGGGGCCTACGAGCAGTACGTC.

The chain has TRBV6-6 and TRBJ1-1; D perhaps matches TRBD1 (6 bases). The V gene's germline CDR1 is MNHNY and CDR2 SVGAGI (reference sequence). The CDR3 is 12 residues long. Between the trimmed V and J ends, which lost 5 bases and 8 bases, there was a span of 12 bases. CDR3 in DNA: TGTGCCAGCAGTGGAGGGCAGGGGGAAGCTTTCTTT. Translation gives CASSGGQGEAFF.

The chain carries TRBV19 and TRBJ2-7; 8 nucleotides line up with TRBD1. The V gene end was trimmed by 5 bases and the J gene end by 0 bases; junction bases not matched to a gene: 3. CDR1 LNHDA and CDR2 SQIVND come from the germline V gene (reference sequence). The CDR3 loop spans 14 amino acids. The CDR3 is CASSVGQDSYEQYF. The CDR3 DNA reads as TGTGCCAGTAGTGTGGGACAGGACTCCTACGAGCAGTACTTC.

The table lists this clonotype with a count of one. J is TRBJ1-4 and V is TRBV20-1; TRBD1 is a possible D gene (5 bases). Trimming left V 6 bases short and J 8 bases short, with 16 bases between. Germline V gives CDR1 DFQATT, CDR2 SNEGSKA (reference sequence). There are 13 residues in the CDR3. The CDR3 is CSAPRGAGEKLFF. In DNA form, the CDR3 reads TGCAGTGCCCCGAGGGGCGCCGGGGAAAAACTGTTTTTT.

The chain recombines TRBV6-1 with TRBJ1-1; TRBD1 is a possible D gene (6 bases). The germline gives CDR1 MNHNS, CDR2 SASEGT. Between the trimmed V and J ends, which lost 10 bases and 2 bases, there was a span of 17 bases. This CDR3 region has 14 residues. CDR3 DNA sequence: TGTGCCACTCAGGAGAGGGGGGTCAACACTGAAGCTTTCTTT. Residues: CATQERGVNTEAFF.

The chain employs TRBV30 and TRBJ1-1, with 7 positions matching TRBD1. With V trimmed by 4 bases and J by 2 bases, 4 bases remained unmatched. This CDR3 contains 13 residues. Germline assignment: CDR1 GTSNPN and CDR2 SVGIG (reference sequence). The CDR3 loop reads CAWTTGPNTEAFF. As DNA, the CDR3 is TGTGCCTGGACGACAGGGCCCAACACTGAAGCTTTCTTT.

CDR3 nucleotide sequence: TGTGCCAGCAGCTTCAACCGGGACACGGGGATTCAGTACTTC. Translated: CASSFNRDTGIQYF. The chain has TRBV7-8 and TRBJ2-4; D may be TRBD1 (6 bases). The CDR3 spans 14 residues. Between the trimmed V and J ends, which lost 3 bases and 10 bases, there was a span of 16 bases. Germline V gives CDR1 SGHVS, CDR2 FQNEAQ.

The chain links TRBV29-1 to TRBJ2-1, with 8 bases identical to TRBD2. Germline CDR1 reads SQVTM; CDR2 reads ANQGSEA. This CDR3 region has 13 residues. V shed 1 base and J 7 bases; nucleotides not matched to a gene: 3. The CDR3 loop reads CSVEVGGGNEQFF. CDR3 DNA sequence: TGCAGCGTTGAAGTAGGCGGGGGGAATGAGCAGTTCTTC.